This TCR beta chain was identified during a study of identical twins. This clonotype was counted a few times. Antigen: not known. Study outcomes and limitations: Beta out-of-frame sequences showed weaker excess twin sharing. Cord blood beta clonotypes present at high abundance carried fewer insertions; no such pattern appeared in memory repertoires.

There were only healthy Caucasians among the donors. Addition of a universal primer site occurred through template switching, and cDNA carried unique molecular identifiers. TCRdb itself ran the 5' RACE reads through MiXCR, one entry per CDR3 protein. Of roughly 290,000 distinct CDR3 sequences in the sample, approximately 8.5% were seen once. The V and J ends lost 0 bases and 6 bases, in that order; junction bases with no gene match: 1. This CDR3 contains 14 residues. The germline gives CDR1 SGHNT, CDR2 YENEEA. These sequences were also reported in another study, on yellow fever vaccine responses in identical twins.

Sequencing was done on a sample of memory (CD45RO+) T cells sorted from blood. The rearrangement uses TRBV11-3 and TRBJ2-1; 8 bases are a match to TRBD1. The receptor was derived from a woman under 30 in good health. CDR3 DNA sequence: TGTGCCAGCAGCTTAGATGGGACAGGCAATGAGCAGTTCTTC. This codes for CASSLDGTGNEQFF.